Listed below are T cell receptor beta chains from one sample, sequenced in a study of cytomegalovirus exposure and HLA in healthy donors. Only in-frame clones appear in the TCRdb table, and some are missing; sequencing was by immunoSEQ multiplex PCR. This table has 150,000 to 200,000 clones, 82% appearing once. The specimen was PBMCs. The source is a girl under 18 in good health and CMV-seropositive. The CDR3 runs from the conserved cysteine through the conserved F or W. D genes are given only for firm matches. Expanded clones get a size class; other rows say once, few or many, or leave the size out.

>-|TRBV6-1|-|TRBJ2-3
TGTGCCAGCAGTGAACCCAATACGCAGTATTTT
CASSEPNTQYF
>TRBD2|TRBV2|-|TRBJ2-2
TGTGCCAGCAGGATAGGGACTACCCACGGGGAGCTGTTTTTT
CASRIGTTHGELFF
>TRBD1|TRBV5-4|-|TRBJ1-2
TGTGCCAGCAGCTTGAGTAGGCAGGGGGTCAATTATGGCTACACCTTC
CASSLSRQGVNYGYTF
>TRBD1|TRBV7-3|-|TRBJ2-7
TGTGCCAGCAGCTTAATGGGACAGGGGTACGAGCAGTACTTC
CASSLMGQGYEQYF
>-|TRBV5-1|-|TRBJ2-2
TGCGCCAGCAGCGAGGGGACAGCGGGGGCCGGGGAGCTGTTTTTT
CASSEGTAGAGELFF
>-|TRBV25-1|few|TRBJ1-4
TGTGCCAGCAGTGCTCCCGCGGTAATGAATGGGAAACTGTTTTTT
CASSAPAVMNGKLFF
>TRBD1|TRBV2|-|TRBJ2-3
TGTGCTAGCAGGGAAGACAGGGTAGGGTCAGATACGCAGTATTTT
CASREDRVGSDTQYF
>TRBD1|TRBV11-2|-|TRBJ1-5
TGTGCCAGCAGCTTGGGGACAGGGGTTCAGCCCCAGCATTTT
CASSLGTGVQPQHF
>-|TRBV10-3|few|TRBJ2-7
TGTGCCATCAGTGAAAGGGACACCAACGAGCAGTACTTC
CAISERDTNEQYF
>-|TRBV2|-|TRBJ1-4
TGTGCCAGCATCTACAGTGCAACTAATGAAAAACTGTTTTTT
CASIYSATNEKLFF
>-|TRBV6-1|-|TRBJ1-1
TGTGCCAGCAGTGAAGCGACAGTATTCACTGAAGCTTTCTTT
CASSEATVFTEAFF